This T cell receptor (beta chain) was documented in a study of OX40 agonist ivuxolimab in advanced cancers. Across the whole study: Intravenous ivuxolimab at 0.01 to 10 mg/kg was given to patients every 2 weeks. It was permissible to have had prior anti-PD-1, anti-PD-L1 or anti-CTLA-4 therapy, and around 40% had some.

With respect to this clone: The antigen is not known.

General study points: Researchers report that CD8+ T cells had, on average, more expanded clones than CD4+. Clonal expansion from baseline to week 6 occurred in both CD4+ and CD8+ T cells.

Libraries were prepared by immunoSEQ multiplex PCR; TCRdb keeps only in-frame clonotypes and omits some of them. Altogether about 61,000 clones are present, around 92% being singletons, with the ten largest covering approximately 23%. V shed 2 bases, J shed 6 bases, and the junction held 4 bases outside the gene matches. The CDR3 consists of 12 residues. Germline loops: CDR1 GTSNPN, CDR2 SVGIG (reference sequence). The sequences come from CD4+ or CD8+ T cells sorted from blood, collected in a trial of the OX40 agonist ivuxolimab. This sequence joins TRBV30 and TRBJ2-7, with 7 bases identical to TRBD1. The sequence derives from an adult with an advanced solid tumor such as melanoma, head and neck, liver or kidney cancer. CDR3 loop: CAWSRGLSEQYF. The CDR3 DNA is TGTGCCTGGAGTAGGGGGCTCAGCGAGCAGTACTTC.